One sample yielded the 2 T cell receptor beta chains listed below, sequenced in a study of CD8 T cells in Susac syndrome. RNA was extracted with the RNeasy kit, and a quantity of roughly 0.5 to 1 ug was reverse transcribed using random hexamers. A single record per CDR3 protein comes from TCRdb applying MiXCR to the immunoSEQ multiplex PCR reads. This sample has fewer than 200,000 distinct CDR3 sequences, with approximately 95% found just once. Material: CD4+ T cells from PBMCs. All receptors derive from a human donor in good health.

Here the CDR3 reads CSVVAGGPADTQYF. The CDR3 DNA reads TGCAGCGTTGTAGCGGGAGGGCCAGCGGATACGCAGTATTTT. The chain has TRBV29-1 and TRBJ2-3; 11 positions agree with TRBD2. Germline assignment: CDR1 SQVTM and CDR2 ANQGSEA. This CDR3 spans 14 amino acids. J gave up 6 bases and V 4 bases, and 6 bases lay outside the gene matches.

The J gene is TRBJ1-5, the V gene TRBV30; possible D gene TRBD1, 5 bases. This CDR3 is 14 amino acids long. Trimming removed 3 bases at V and 3 bases at J, with 12 bases between. CDR1 and CDR2 from the germline V gene are GTSNPN and SVGIG (reference sequence). Here the CDR3 DNA reads TGTGCCTGGAGCCTTCAGGGCGCCAATCAGCCCCAGCATTTT. Amino acids: CAWSLQGANQPQHF.